This record covers a single T cell receptor beta chain. This CDR3 spans 14 amino acids. The germline V gene has CDR1 MGHRA and CDR2 YSYEKL. J was trimmed by 7 bases and V by 1 base; bases with no gene match: 4. This entry comes from a study of cytomegalovirus exposure and HLA in healthy donors. Whole-study context: Among 150 million to 200 million T cells, an earlier analysis found about 100 million unique TCR beta sequences. Roughly 80 million unique TCRs from HLA-typed donors were held in an early data release.

Primers: 60 Vbeta forward and 13 Jbeta reverse. How the authors handled the data: In a later analysis, of some 80 million unique beta chains, some 10 million appeared in at least two donors. TCRdb's table, derived via immunoSEQ multiplex PCR, lists solely in-frame clones and lacks some. The V and J calls and clone size come from that table; D and trimming were worked out from the DNA. The data contain roughly 120,000 clones, 75% to 85% of them singletons. This receptor was identified in a man aged 30 to 39 in good health and CMV-seronegative. The rearrangement uses TRBV4-1 and TRBJ2-1, with 7 bases aligning to TRBD1. Sequencing was carried out using PBMCs. The CDR3 region is CASSQAQGVNEQFF. The CDR3 coding sequence is TGCGCCAGCAGCCAAGCGCAGGGGGTGAATGAGCAGTTCTTC.